This T cell receptor beta chain emerged from a study of T cells in Graves' hyperthyroidism and ophthalmopathy. RNA transcripts served as the template for amplifying TCR beta CDR3 regions. The TCR CDR3 first-round RT-PCR relied on the HTBI primer set. TCRdb ran MiXCR on the multiplex PCR reads and lists one entry per CDR3 protein. The top ten hold over 45% of the sample, which has around 570,000 distinct CDR3 sequences, 15% to 20% seen once. On this clonotype: What it binds is unknown.

CDR3 length equals 15 residues. Germline loops: CDR1 LNHDA, CDR2 SQIVND (reference sequence). V lost 4 bases to trimming and J lost 3 bases; unmatched junction nucleotides: 9. Whole-study findings and limits: Ophthalmopathy was predicted by the model a median of about 6.7 months ahead of onset. Patients with ophthalmopathy were separated from those with stable hyperthyroidism by a 13 V-J model.

The chain carries TRBV19 and TRBJ2-7; 7 bases agree with TRBD1. The TCR sequence derives from a man between 40 and 49 years old with Graves' ophthalmopathy. Input material: blood. The CDR3 spells CASSTRVTGSYEQYF. The DNA for the CDR3 is TGTGCCAGTAGTACCCGGGTGACAGGGAGCTACGAGCAGTACTTC.